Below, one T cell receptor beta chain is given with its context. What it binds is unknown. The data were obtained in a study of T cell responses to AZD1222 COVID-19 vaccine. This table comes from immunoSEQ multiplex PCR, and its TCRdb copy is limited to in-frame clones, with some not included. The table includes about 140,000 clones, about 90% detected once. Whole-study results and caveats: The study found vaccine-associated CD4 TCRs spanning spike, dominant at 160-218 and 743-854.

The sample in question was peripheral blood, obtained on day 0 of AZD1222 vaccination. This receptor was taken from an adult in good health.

The CDR3 DNA is TGTGCCAGCAGCGCCGGGACTGCCTCTATGAATGAGCAGTTCTTC. Translation gives CASSAGTASMNEQFF. The chain uses TRBV9 and TRBJ2-1; TRBD2 might be the D (6 bases). Germline CDR1 and CDR2: SGDLS and YYNGEE. V was shortened by 3 bases and J by 7 bases, with 17 bases between the two germline ends. The CDR3 runs 15 residues.